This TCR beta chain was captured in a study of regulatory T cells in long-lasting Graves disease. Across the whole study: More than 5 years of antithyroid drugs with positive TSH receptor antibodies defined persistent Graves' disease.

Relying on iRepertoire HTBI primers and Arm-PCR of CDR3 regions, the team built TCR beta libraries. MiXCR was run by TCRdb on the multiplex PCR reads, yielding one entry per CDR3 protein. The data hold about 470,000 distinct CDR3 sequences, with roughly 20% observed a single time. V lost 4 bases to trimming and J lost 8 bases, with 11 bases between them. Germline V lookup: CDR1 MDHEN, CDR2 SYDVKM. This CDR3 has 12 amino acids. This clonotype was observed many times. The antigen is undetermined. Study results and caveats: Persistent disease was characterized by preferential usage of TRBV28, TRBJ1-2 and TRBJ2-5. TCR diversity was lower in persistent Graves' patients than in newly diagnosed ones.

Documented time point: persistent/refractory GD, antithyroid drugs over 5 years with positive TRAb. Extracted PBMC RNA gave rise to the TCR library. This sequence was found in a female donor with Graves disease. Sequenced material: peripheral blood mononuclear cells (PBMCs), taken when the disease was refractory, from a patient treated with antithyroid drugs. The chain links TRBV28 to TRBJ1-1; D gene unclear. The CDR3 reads CASSYYFTEAFF. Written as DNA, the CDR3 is TGTGCCAGCAGTTATTATTTCACGGAAGCTTTCTTT.